Listed below are T cell receptor beta chains from one sample, sequenced in a study of cytomegalovirus exposure and HLA in healthy donors. Produced via immunoSEQ multiplex PCR; TCRdb's table is partial and in-frame only. Here the sample spans more than 150,000 clones, 80% being singletons. The sequenced sample was PBMCs. These receptors originate from a woman between 45 and 65 years old in good health and CMV-seropositive. Each CDR3 is given with its conserved first and last residue. D genes are given only for firm matches. Size tells how often a clone was seen (once, few, many) or the class of an expanded clone, and some rows leave it out.

d_call: -; v_call: TRBV5-1; cdr3_length: 14; j_call: TRBJ2-1; clone_size: once; cdr3_nt: TGCGCCAGCAGCTTGGACAGTATTTACAATGAGCAGTTCTTC; cdr3_aa: CASSLDSIYNEQFF
d_call: TRBD2; v_call: TRBV5-1; cdr3_length: 14; j_call: TRBJ2-7; clone_size: few; cdr3_nt: TGCGCCAGCAGCTTGGCTCAGGGACTAGGGGAGCAGTACTTC; cdr3_aa: CASSLAQGLGEQYF
d_call: TRBD2; v_call: TRBV5-4; cdr3_length: 15; j_call: TRBJ2-7; clone_size: -; cdr3_nt: TGTGCCAGCAGCTCGACTAGCGGGGGGACCTACGAGCAGTACTTC; cdr3_aa: CASSSTSGGTYEQYF
d_call: TRBD1; v_call: TRBV6-5; cdr3_length: 16; j_call: TRBJ2-7; clone_size: -; cdr3_nt: TGTGCCAGCAGTTACTCGGGCAGGGGGAGCTCCTACGAGCAGTACTTC; cdr3_aa: CASSYSGRGSSYEQYF
d_call: TRBD1; v_call: TRBV6-5; cdr3_length: 15; j_call: TRBJ1-2; clone_size: -; cdr3_nt: TGTGCCAGCAGCTTGTTAAGAGGGGGCGAGGGTGGCTACACCTTC; cdr3_aa: CASSLLRGGEGGYTF
d_call: -; v_call: TRBV19; cdr3_length: 15; j_call: TRBJ1-5; clone_size: few; cdr3_nt: TGTGCCAGTAGTATGGTCAGGGGAGGGAATCAGCCCCAGCATTTT; cdr3_aa: CASSMVRGGNQPQHF
d_call: -; v_call: TRBV14; cdr3_length: 13; j_call: TRBJ2-7; clone_size: -; cdr3_nt: TGTGCCAGCAGCCAATCCAGGGGCTACGAGCAGTACTTC; cdr3_aa: CASSQSRGYEQYF
d_call: TRBD2; v_call: TRBV5-8; cdr3_length: 17; j_call: TRBJ2-1; clone_size: -; cdr3_nt: TGTGCCAGCAGCTTGGGGGGTCGGGAGGGCCAATACAATGAGCAGTTCTTC; cdr3_aa: CASSLGGREGQYNEQFF
d_call: -; v_call: TRBV2; cdr3_length: 13; j_call: TRBJ2-5; clone_size: -; cdr3_nt: TGTGCCAGCGGCTCTAGCGTCCAAGAGACCCAGTACTTC; cdr3_aa: CASGSSVQETQYF
d_call: -; v_call: TRBV7-2; cdr3_length: 15; j_call: TRBJ2-1; clone_size: -; cdr3_nt: TGTGCCAGCAGCTCTACAGGCGGGGCGTACAATGAGCAGTTCTTC; cdr3_aa: CASSSTGGAYNEQFF
d_call: -; v_call: TRBV5-6; cdr3_length: 12; j_call: TRBJ2-1; clone_size: -; cdr3_nt: TGTGCCAGCAGCCCTATGGGCGCAAAGCAGTTCTTC; cdr3_aa: CASSPMGAKQFF
d_call: -; v_call: TRBV6-1; cdr3_length: 14; j_call: TRBJ1-3; clone_size: -; cdr3_nt: TGTGCCAGCAGTTCAGGGGCGTTTGGAAACACCATATATTTT; cdr3_aa: CASSSGAFGNTIYF
d_call: -; v_call: TRBV5-8; cdr3_length: 16; j_call: TRBJ1-5; clone_size: -; cdr3_nt: TGTGCCAGCAGCTTGTACGCAGGGCTTAGCAATCAGCCCCAGCATTTT; cdr3_aa: CASSLYAGLSNQPQHF
d_call: TRBD1; v_call: TRBV5-6; cdr3_length: 17; j_call: TRBJ2-7; clone_size: -; cdr3_nt: TGTGCCAGCAGCTTCGTTGGTGGACAGGGCAGCTCCTACGAGCAGTACTTC; cdr3_aa: CASSFVGGQGSSYEQYF
d_call: TRBD1; v_call: TRBV2; cdr3_length: 16; j_call: TRBJ1-2; clone_size: -; cdr3_nt: TGTGCCAGCAGAGGCGGGACAGCGAGAGCTAACTATGGCTACACCTTC; cdr3_aa: CASRGGTARANYGYTF
d_call: TRBD1; v_call: TRBV9; cdr3_length: 17; j_call: TRBJ1-6; clone_size: -; cdr3_nt: TGTGCCAGCAGCCCCGTCGGGGGCAGGGGGCTTCGATCACCCCTCCACTTT; cdr3_aa: CASSPVGGRGLRSPLHF
d_call: -; v_call: TRBV2; cdr3_length: 15; j_call: TRBJ1-5; clone_size: -; cdr3_nt: TGTGCCAGCAACACCCAGGGAGGGTTTGATCAGCCCCAGCATTTT; cdr3_aa: CASNTQGGFDQPQHF
d_call: -; v_call: TRBV7-3; cdr3_length: 15; j_call: TRBJ2-3; clone_size: -; cdr3_nt: TGTGCCAGCAGCTATGGTGTAGCTGGTCCGGATACGCAGTATTTT; cdr3_aa: CASSYGVAGPDTQYF
d_call: TRBD1; v_call: TRBV18; cdr3_length: 15; j_call: TRBJ1-1; clone_size: -; cdr3_nt: TGTGCCAGCTCACCGACGGACAGGATGAACACTGAAGCTTTCTTT; cdr3_aa: CASSPTDRMNTEAFF
d_call: TRBD1; v_call: TRBV19; cdr3_length: 15; j_call: TRBJ1-1; clone_size: -; cdr3_nt: TGTGCCAGTAGTATCTGGACAGGGAGGAACACTGAAGCTTTCTTT; cdr3_aa: CASSIWTGRNTEAFF
d_call: TRBD1; v_call: TRBV29-1; cdr3_length: 18; j_call: TRBJ1-2; clone_size: -; cdr3_nt: TGCAGCGTTGATATATTGCTACAGGGGTTGGAGGCTAACTATGGCTACACCTTC; cdr3_aa: CSVDILLQGLEANYGYTF
d_call: TRBD1; v_call: TRBV7-4; cdr3_length: 17; j_call: TRBJ1-3; clone_size: -; cdr3_nt: TGTGCCAGCAGCCAACAGAAGGCAGGGGGTTCAGGAAACACCATATATTTT; cdr3_aa: CASSQQKAGGSGNTIYF
d_call: -; v_call: TRBV2; cdr3_length: 14; j_call: TRBJ2-1; clone_size: -; cdr3_nt: TGTGCCAGCATTCTCCAAACTGCCTACAATGAGCAGTTCTTC; cdr3_aa: CASILQTAYNEQFF
d_call: TRBD2; v_call: TRBV5-4; cdr3_length: 17; j_call: TRBJ2-3; clone_size: -; cdr3_nt: TGTGCCAGCAGCTTGGCGTTTAGCGGGACCTCCACAGATACGCAGTATTTT; cdr3_aa: CASSLAFSGTSTDTQYF
d_call: -; v_call: TRBV19; cdr3_length: 13; j_call: TRBJ1-2; clone_size: -; cdr3_nt: TGTGCCAGTAGTATAAACAGTAACTATGGCTACACCTTC; cdr3_aa: CASSINSNYGYTF